This T cell receptor (beta chain) derives from a study of early T cells in non-severe SARS-CoV-2 infection. Background on the study: From unsorted whole blood, bulk RNA was sequenced, and the chains remained unpaired.

V lost 4 bases and J 9 bases, leaving 9 bases between the germline ends. Looked up from germline, CDR1 is SGDLS and CDR2 is YYNGEE. The CDR3 loop spans 11 amino acids. In TCRdb, the 5' RACE reads were re-called with MiXCR into one record per CDR3 protein. Among roughly 41,000 distinct CDR3 sequences, roughly 5.4% were seen once, and the ten largest hold about 5.4%. A few counts support this clonotype. The source is an adult who was a healthcare worker with PCR-confirmed SARS-CoV-2 infection or an uninfected control (not recorded which). The gene calls are TRBV9 and TRBJ2-3; no clear D gene. The sample was whole blood, taken at baseline. The CDR3, as DNA: TGTGCCAGCAGCTCGGTAACCACGCAGTATTTT. Translating gives CASSSVTTQYF.